A single sample is the source of the 9 T cell receptor beta chains below, sequenced in a study of read filtering for tumor transcriptome and immune sequencing. Molecular barcoded adaptors covering alpha/delta and beta/gamma chains were used on about 390 ng RNA. TCRdb called the reads again in MiXCR, with one record for every CDR3 protein. The table has roughly 93,000 distinct CDR3 sequences, roughly 21% seen once; the top ten hold about 10%. The sequencing input was a population of CD138-negative cells sorted from bone marrow. The receptors originated from a donor older than 35 with multiple myeloma.

This clonotype was seen only a few times. This chain connects TRBV28 to TRBJ1-3; 7 bases map to TRBD1. Germline V CDR1 and CDR2: MDHEN, SYDVKM. This CDR3 has 14 residues. With V trimmed by 6 bases and J by 6 bases, 8 bases remained unmatched. This chain's CDR3 is CASSSTGVANTIYF. As DNA, the CDR3 is TGTGCCAGCAGCTCAACAGGGGTAGCAAACACCATATATTTT.

This clonotype was recorded at least ten times. This chain uses TRBV7-3 with TRBJ2-1; D not certain. CDR1 and CDR2 from the germline V gene are SGHTA and FQGTGA. The CDR3 sequence is 9 residues long. Trimming stripped 8 bases from V and 15 bases from J, with 11 bases between. The CDR3 loop is CASENTWFF. CDR3 DNA: TGTGCCAGCGAAAATACGTGGTTCTTC.

There are many counts of this clonotype. This chain links TRBV29-1 with TRBJ2-7; possibly TRBD1 or TRBD2 for D (5 bases each). CDR3 length: 10 amino acids. Per the germline V gene, CDR1 is SQVTM and CDR2 is ANQGSEA. Trimming took off 4 bases at V and 6 bases at J, with 7 bases between the two ends. CDR3 in DNA: TGCAGCGTTGGGGGGTCCGAGCAGTACTTC. Protein sequence: CSVGGSEQYF.

The rearrangement joins TRBV18 to TRBJ1-2, with 7 bases that match TRBD1. The CDR3 is made up of 16 amino acids. With 0 bases clipped from V and 4 bases from J, the junction kept 8 bases outside the gene matches. From germline, CDR1 is KGHSH and CDR2 LQKENI. The CDR3 region has the DNA TGTGCCAGCTCACCACCGACAGGGCTGAAAAGCTATGGCTACACCTTC. It codes for CASSPPTGLKSYGYTF.

This chain uses TRBV4-1 with TRBJ2-3; 10 nucleotides align to TRBD1. CDR1 is MGHRA, CDR2 YSYEKL, per germline. This CDR3 is built from 15 residues. V shed 1 base, J shed 4 bases, and the junction held 2 bases outside the gene matches. CDR3 residues: CASSQGQGAPDTQYF. The DNA for the CDR3 is TGCGCCAGCAGCCAAGGACAGGGGGCCCCAGATACGCAGTATTTT.

This clonotype was detected only a few times. This rearrangement joins TRBV6-5 to TRBJ1-1, with D maybe TRBD1 (5 bases). The CDR3 totals 15 residues. Germline-derived CDR1 and CDR2 are MNHEY and SVGAGI. The V gene lost 6 bases and the J gene lost 4 bases, with 18 bases spanning the gap. CDR3 in amino acids: CASRLEGRGVTEAFF. In nucleotides, the CDR3 is TGTGCCAGCAGGTTGGAGGGGAGGGGAGTCACTGAAGCTTTCTTT.

This clonotype was picked up many times. The J gene is TRBJ2-3, the V gene TRBV28; D uncertain. The CDR3 loop spans 12 amino acids. Germline V gene sequence: CDR1 MDHEN, CDR2 SYDVKM. V lost 5 bases, J lost 6 bases, and 9 bases lay in between. CDR3 bases: TGTGCCAGCAGTGCCCAGCTGGATACGCAGTATTTT. As protein: CASSAQLDTQYF.

For this clonotype: Germline is not matched at one junction end, which may reflect a read error. The rearrangement joins TRBV7-9 to TRBJ2-1, with D possibly being TRBD1 (5 bases). This CDR3 region has 15 residues. CDR1 is SEHNR, CDR2 FQNEAQ, per germline (reference sequence). DNA for the CDR3: TGTGCCAGCAGCATAACTTTAGGGGATTACAATGAACAGTTCTTC. Translation gives CASSITLGDYNEQFF.

This clonotype has at least ten counts. The chain combines TRBV7-9 with TRBJ1-5; no definite D call. Trimming shortened V by 5 bases and J by 4 bases, and 15 bases separated the two germline ends. Germline V lookup: CDR1 SEHNR, CDR2 FQNEAQ (reference sequence). There are 15 residues in the CDR3. Here the CDR3 reads CASSPEGGRNQPQHF. The CDR3 bases are TGTGCCAGCAGCCCGGAGGGAGGACGAAATCAGCCCCAGCATTTT.